This T cell receptor beta chain was retrieved from a study of blood T cell repertoires in COVID-19. Across the whole study: From T cells, B-cell-depleted T cells, or PBMCs came the material, which was cDNA or gDNA.

The method was immunoSEQ multiplex PCR; TCRdb's version includes in-frame clones alone and lacks a portion of them. Of about 80,000 clones listed, 60% to 85% are singletons. With 7 bases removed from V and 0 bases from J, the gap between germline ends came to 22 bases. CDR1 LNHDA and CDR2 SQIVND come from the germline V gene (reference sequence). CDR3 size: 18 residues. The TCR was taken from a human donor in a cohort sampled during active COVID-19. Sequencing was performed on peripheral blood. This chain connects TRBV19 to TRBJ2-4; weak D call: TRBD2 (5 bases). The CDR3 loop reads CASTPFWVAGVAKNIQYF. Written as DNA, the CDR3 is TGTGCCAGTACCCCGTTTTGGGTAGCCGGGGTAGCCAAAAACATTCAGTACTTC.